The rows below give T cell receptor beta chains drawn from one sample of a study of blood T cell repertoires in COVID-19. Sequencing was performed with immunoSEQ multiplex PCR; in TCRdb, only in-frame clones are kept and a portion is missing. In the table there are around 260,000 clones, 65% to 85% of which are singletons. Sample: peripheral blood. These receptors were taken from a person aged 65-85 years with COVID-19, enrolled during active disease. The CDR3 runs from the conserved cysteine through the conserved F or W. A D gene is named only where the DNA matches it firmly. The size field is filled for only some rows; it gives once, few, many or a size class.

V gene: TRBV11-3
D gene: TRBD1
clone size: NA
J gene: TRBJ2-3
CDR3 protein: CASSLGGSTDTQYF
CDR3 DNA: TGTGCCAGCAGCCTAGGGGGCAGCACAGATACGCAGTATTTT

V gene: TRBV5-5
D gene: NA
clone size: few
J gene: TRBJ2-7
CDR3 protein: CASSLGQGGQYF
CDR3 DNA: TGTGCCAGCAGCTTGGGACAGGGAGGGCAGTACTTC

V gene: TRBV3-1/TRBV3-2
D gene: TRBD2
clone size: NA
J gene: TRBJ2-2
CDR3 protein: CASSQGGPSGMRELFF
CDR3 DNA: TGTGCCAGCAGCCAAGGTGGGCCTAGCGGGATGAGAGAGCTGTTTTTT

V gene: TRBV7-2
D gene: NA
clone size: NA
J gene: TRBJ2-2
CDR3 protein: CASSLVPGTGELFF
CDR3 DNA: TGTGCCAGCAGCTTAGTGCCGGGGACCGGGGAGCTGTTTTTT

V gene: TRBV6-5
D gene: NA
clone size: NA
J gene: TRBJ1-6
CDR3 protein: CASRTDGNSPLHF
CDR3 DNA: TGTGCCAGCAGAACCGACGGGAATTCACCCCTCCACTTT

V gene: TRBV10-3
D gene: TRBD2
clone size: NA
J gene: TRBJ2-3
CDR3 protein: CAISPSGGSTDTQYF
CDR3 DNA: TGTGCCATCAGTCCGAGCGGGGGCAGCACAGATACGCAGTATTTT

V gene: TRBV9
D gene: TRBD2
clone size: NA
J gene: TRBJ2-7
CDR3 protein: CASSVEEGTSGAYEQYF
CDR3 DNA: TGTGCCAGCAGCGTAGAGGAGGGGACTAGCGGGGCCTACGAGCAGTACTTC

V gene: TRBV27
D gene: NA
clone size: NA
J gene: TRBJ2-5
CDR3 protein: CASSPLPGETQYF
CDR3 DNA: TGTGCCAGCAGTCCCCTCCCCGGGGAGACCCAGTACTTC

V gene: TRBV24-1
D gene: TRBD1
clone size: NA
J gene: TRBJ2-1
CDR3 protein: CATSPSRTGNEQFF
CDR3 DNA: TGTGCCACCAGTCCGTCTCGGACAGGGAATGAGCAGTTCTTC

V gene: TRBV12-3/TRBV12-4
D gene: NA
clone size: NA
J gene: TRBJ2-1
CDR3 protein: CASMDSPTGEQFF
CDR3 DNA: TGTGCCAGCATGGACAGCCCTACGGGTGAGCAGTTCTTC

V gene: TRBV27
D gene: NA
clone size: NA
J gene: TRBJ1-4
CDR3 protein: CASSSLGQGSEKLFF
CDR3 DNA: TGTGCCAGCAGCTCATTGGGTCAGGGAAGCGAAAAACTGTTTTTT

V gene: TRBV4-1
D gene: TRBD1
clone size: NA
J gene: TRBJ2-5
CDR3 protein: CASSQGVQGAVETQYF
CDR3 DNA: TGCGCCAGCAGCCAAGGGGTCCAGGGGGCAGTGGAGACCCAGTACTTC

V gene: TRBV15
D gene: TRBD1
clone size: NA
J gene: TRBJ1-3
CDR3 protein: CATSRGGTGGSGNTIYF
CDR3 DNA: TGTGCCACCAGCAGAGGTGGGACAGGGGGGTCTGGAAACACCATATATTTT

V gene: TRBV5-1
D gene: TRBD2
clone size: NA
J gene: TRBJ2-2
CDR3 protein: CASSLKGGTSGLSGELFF
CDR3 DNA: TGCGCCAGCAGCCTAAAAGGGGGGACTAGCGGGCTCTCCGGGGAGCTGTTTTTT

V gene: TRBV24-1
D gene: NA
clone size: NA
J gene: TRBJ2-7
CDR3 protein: CATSGDRREQYF
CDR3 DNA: TGTGCCACCAGTGGAGACAGAAGGGAGCAGTACTTC

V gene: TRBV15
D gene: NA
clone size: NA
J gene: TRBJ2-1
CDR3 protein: CATSRDSQGIYNEQFF
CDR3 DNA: TGTGCCACCAGCAGAGATTCCCAGGGGATTTACAATGAGCAGTTCTTC

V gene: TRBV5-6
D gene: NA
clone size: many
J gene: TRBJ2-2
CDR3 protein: CASSLLGQDTGELFF
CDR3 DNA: TGTGCCAGCAGCTTGCTGGGCCAGGACACCGGGGAGCTGTTTTTT

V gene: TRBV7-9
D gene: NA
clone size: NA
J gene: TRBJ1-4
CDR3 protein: CASSPLTNEKLFF
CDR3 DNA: TGTGCCAGCAGCCCCCTAACTAATGAAAAACTGTTTTTT

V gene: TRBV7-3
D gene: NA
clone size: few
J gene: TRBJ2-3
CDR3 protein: CASGTGGTDTQYF
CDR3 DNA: TGTGCCAGCGGCACGGGGGGCACAGATACGCAGTATTTT

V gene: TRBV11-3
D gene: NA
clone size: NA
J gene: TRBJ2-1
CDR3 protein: CASSLATGVVVGEQFF
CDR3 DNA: TGTGCCAGCAGCTTAGCCACGGGGGTAGTGGTTGGTGAGCAGTTCTTC

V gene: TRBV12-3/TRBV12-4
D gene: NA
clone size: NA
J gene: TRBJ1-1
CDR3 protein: CASSRNRVTEAFF
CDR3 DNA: TGTGCCAGCAGCCGGAACAGGGTCACTGAAGCTTTCTTT

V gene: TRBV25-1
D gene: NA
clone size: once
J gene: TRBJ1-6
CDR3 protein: CASRAGSNRSPLHF
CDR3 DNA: TGTGCCAGCAGAGCAGGGTCCAATCGTTCACCCCTCCACTTT

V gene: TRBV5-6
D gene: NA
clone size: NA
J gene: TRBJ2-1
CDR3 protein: CASSLGSNEQFF
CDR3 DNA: TGTGCCAGCAGCTTGGGGAGCAATGAGCAGTTCTTC

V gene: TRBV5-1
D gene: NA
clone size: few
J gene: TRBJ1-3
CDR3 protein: CASSLESGPGNTIYF
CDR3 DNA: TGCGCCAGCAGCTTGGAGTCAGGCCCTGGAAACACCATATATTTT

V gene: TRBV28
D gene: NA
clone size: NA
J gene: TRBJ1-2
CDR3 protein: CASTLSGHTNYGYTF
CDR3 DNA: TGTGCCAGCACTCTAAGTGGACACACTAACTATGGCTACACCTTC

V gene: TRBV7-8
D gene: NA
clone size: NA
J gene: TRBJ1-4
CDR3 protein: CASSLVRGLLGEKLFF
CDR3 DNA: TGTGCCAGCAGCTTAGTGAGGGGGTTATTAGGTGAAAAACTGTTTTTT

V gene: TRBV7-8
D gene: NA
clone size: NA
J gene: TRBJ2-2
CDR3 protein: CASSSGGRNTGELFF
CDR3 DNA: TGTGCCAGCAGCTCCGGGGGGCGGAACACCGGGGAGCTGTTTTTT

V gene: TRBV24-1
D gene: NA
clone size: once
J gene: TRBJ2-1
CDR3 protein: CATSDWRDSYNEQFF
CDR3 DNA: TGTGCCACCAGTGATTGGCGGGACAGCTACAATGAGCAGTTCTTC

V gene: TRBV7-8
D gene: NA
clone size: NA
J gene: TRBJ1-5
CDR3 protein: CASSFSDSYQPQHF
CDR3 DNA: TGTGCCAGCAGCTTTTCCGACAGCTATCAGCCCCAGCATTTT

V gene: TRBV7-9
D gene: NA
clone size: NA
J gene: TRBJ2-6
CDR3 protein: CASSQQTDFSGANVLTF
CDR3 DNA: TGTGCCAGCAGCCAACAGACGGATTTCTCTGGGGCCAACGTCCTGACTTTC

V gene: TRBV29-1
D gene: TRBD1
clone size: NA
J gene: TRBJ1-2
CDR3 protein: CSVLTGGYGYTF
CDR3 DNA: TGCAGCGTCCTGACAGGGGGGTATGGCTACACCTTC

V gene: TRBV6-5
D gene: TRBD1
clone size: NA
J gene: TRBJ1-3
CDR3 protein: CASFQPGQSGNTIYF
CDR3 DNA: TGTGCCAGCTTTCAACCGGGACAGAGCGGAAACACCATATATTTT

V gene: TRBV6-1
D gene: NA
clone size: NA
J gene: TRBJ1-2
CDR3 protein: CASSDNNYGYTF
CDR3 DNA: TGTGCCAGCAGTGACAATAACTATGGCTACACCTTC

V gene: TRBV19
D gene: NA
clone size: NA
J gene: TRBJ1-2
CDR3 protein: CASSHLEKDYGYTF
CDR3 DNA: TGTGCCAGTAGTCACCTGGAGAAGGACTATGGCTACACCTTC

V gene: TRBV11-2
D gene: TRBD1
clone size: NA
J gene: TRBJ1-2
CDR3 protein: CASSSTGGGSQGYTF
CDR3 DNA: TGTGCCAGCAGCTCGACAGGGGGTGGAAGTCAAGGCTACACCTTC

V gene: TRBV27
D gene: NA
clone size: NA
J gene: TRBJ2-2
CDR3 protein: CASSLTGTNTGELFF
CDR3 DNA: TGTGCCAGCAGTTTAACCGGGACTAACACCGGGGAGCTGTTTTTT

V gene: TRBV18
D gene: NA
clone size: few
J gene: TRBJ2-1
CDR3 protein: CASSPSVLRGLLYNEQFF
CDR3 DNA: TGTGCCAGCTCACCATCAGTACTTCGAGGGTTGCTCTACAATGAGCAGTTCTTC

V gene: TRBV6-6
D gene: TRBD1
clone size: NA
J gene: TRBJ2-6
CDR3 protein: CASSPSAGTGYGGANVLTF
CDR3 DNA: TGTGCCAGCAGTCCTTCCGCCGGGACAGGGTACGGTGGGGCCAACGTCCTGACTTTC

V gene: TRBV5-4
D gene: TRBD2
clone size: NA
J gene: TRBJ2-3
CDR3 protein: CASRQRGNTDTQYF
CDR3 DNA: TGTGCCAGCAGGCAGCGGGGGAACACAGATACGCAGTATTTT

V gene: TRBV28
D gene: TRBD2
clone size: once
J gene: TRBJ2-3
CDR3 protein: CASSLSVAGSTDTQYF
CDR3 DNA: TGTGCCAGCAGTTTAAGCGTAGCGGGGAGCACAGATACGCAGTATTTT

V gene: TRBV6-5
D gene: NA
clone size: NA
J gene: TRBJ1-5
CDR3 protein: CASGRGTRDQPQHF
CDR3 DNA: TGTGCCAGCGGGCGGGGGACCAGAGATCAGCCCCAGCATTTT

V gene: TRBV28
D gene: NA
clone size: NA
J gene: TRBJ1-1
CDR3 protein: CASSSYGTGSTFEAFF
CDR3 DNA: TGTGCCAGCAGTTCATACGGTACCGGGAGTACCTTTGAAGCTTTCTTT

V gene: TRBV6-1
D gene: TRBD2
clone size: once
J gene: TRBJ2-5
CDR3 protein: CASSATGTSGGARAETQYF
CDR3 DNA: TGTGCCAGCAGTGCCACCGGGACTAGCGGGGGGGCGCGGGCAGAGACCCAGTACTTC

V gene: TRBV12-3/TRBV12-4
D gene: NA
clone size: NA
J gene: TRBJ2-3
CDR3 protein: CASSLLDTQYF
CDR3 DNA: TGTGCCAGCAGTTTACTAGATACGCAGTATTTT